This T cell receptor (beta chain) derives from a study of vaccination and CD4 T cells after COVID-19. About the research overall: It was a median about 100 days after diagnosis, with a range of 35 to 161, that post-COVID samples were drawn.

This clonotype rates as medium-sized. Its antigen is currently unknown. The germline V gene has CDR1 SGHTS and CDR2 YDEGEE. CDR3 size: 17 residues. The junction had 7 bases not matched to a gene; V was cut back by 0 bases and J by 5 bases. Treatment described: 10-day PBMC culture with coronavirus spike peptide pools or control peptides (ViraFEST assay). The study sequenced cultured CD4+ T cell DNA using the Oncomine TCR Beta short-read assay. One entry per CDR3 protein results from TCRdb running MiXCR on the PCR reads. Of fewer than 15,000 distinct CDR3 sequences detected, 28% appear once; the ten largest clones hold around a sixth.

The sequence derives from a human donor with COVID-19. The J gene is TRBJ2-5, the V gene TRBV5-8; 13 bases fit TRBD2. Sequenced input: cultured CD4+ T cells from blood. For the CDR3, the DNA is TGTGCCAGCAGCTTGGGACTAGCGGGGGGCGGATACGAGACCCAGTACTTC. This gives the protein CASSLGLAGGGYETQYF.